This TCR beta chain is from a study of blood T cells in healthy people across ages. This CDR3 comprises 17 residues. Germline CDR1 is SGHDT and CDR2 is YYEEEE. This clonotype was picked up a small number of times. A read error may account for a junction end that differs from germline. The use of a sample-barcoded 5' primer and a J-beta primer mix characterized a second PCR of roughly 6 to 12 cycles. TCRdb recomputed calls from the 5' RACE reads with MiXCR, one row per CDR3 protein. Of about 590,000 distinct CDR3 sequences listed, approximately 30% are singletons. Source material: blood. The chain uses TRBV5-6 and TRBJ2-3, with a weak D call TRBD2 (5 bases). The origin of this receptor is a woman at least 80 years old in good health. The CDR3 bases are TGTGCCAGCAGCTTGGTTTTCTACACTTCTAGCACAGATGCGCAGTATTTT. It encodes CASSLVFYTSSTDAQYF.